This T cell receptor beta chain was captured by sequencing in a study of CD8+ T cells in alopecia areata. Study background: Tofacitinib was given for 6 to 18 months, then stopped for 6 months.

This clone was counted between two and nine times. Extraction of RNA preceded its reverse transcription into cDNA, which served as the sequencing template. Profiling relied on immunoSEQ multiplex PCR, and the TCRdb table lists in-frame clones only, not all of them. There are 150,000 to 200,000 clones in the sample; approximately 51% occur only once, and roughly 9.1% lies in the top ten. Specified treatment: oral pan-JAK inhibitor, 5-10 mg twice daily. V lost 4 bases, J lost 5 bases, and 12 bases lay in between. There are 13 residues in the CDR3. Germline V gene data show CDR1 as SGHDN and CDR2 as FVKESK.

This receptor was taken from a human donor with alopecia areata. The rearrangement uses TRBV14 and TRBJ2-7, with D possibly TRBD1 on 5 matching bases. The starting material was CD8+ T cells sorted from blood, obtained around week 54, from a patient treated with tofacitinib. In nucleotides, the CDR3 is TGTGCCAGCAGCCTGGCCAGGGCCCACGAGCAGTACTTC. Translation: CASSLARAHEQYF. The full variable domain, in which reference TRBV14 and TRBJ2-7 provide the parts outside the CDR3, is EAGVTQFPSHSVIEKGQTVTLRCDPISGHDNLYWYRRVMGKEIKFLLHFVKESKQDESGMPNNRFLAERTGGTYSTLKVQPAELEDSGVYFCASSLARAHEQYFGPGTRLTVT.